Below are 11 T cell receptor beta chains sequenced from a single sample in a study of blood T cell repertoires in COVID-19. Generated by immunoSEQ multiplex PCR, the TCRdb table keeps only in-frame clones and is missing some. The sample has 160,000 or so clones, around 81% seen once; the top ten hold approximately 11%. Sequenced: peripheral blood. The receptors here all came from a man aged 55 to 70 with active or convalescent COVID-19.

The CDR3 is CASSQGGQPQHF. CDR3 DNA: TGTGCCAGCTCTCAGGGAGGTCAGCCCCAGCATTTT. This chain joins TRBV2 and TRBJ1-5, with a weak D call TRBD1 (5 bases). V dropped 8 bases and J dropped 6 bases, with 11 bases sitting between them. This CDR3 spans 12 amino acids. Germline CDR1 reads SNHLY; CDR2 reads FYNNEI.

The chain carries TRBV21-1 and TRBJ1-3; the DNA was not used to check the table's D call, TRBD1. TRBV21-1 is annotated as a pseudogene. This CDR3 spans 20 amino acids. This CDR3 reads CASSKGPAGDRTPSGNTIYF. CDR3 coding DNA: TGTGCCAGCAGCAAAGGGCCTGCGGGGGACAGGACCCCCTCTGGAAACACCATATATTTT.

CDR3 DNA sequence: TGTGCCAGCAGTAAATTGGGACAGGGGGCCGCTGAAGCTTTCTTT. Protein: CASSKLGQGAAEAFF. The chain couples TRBV6-5 to TRBJ1-1; 12 positions agree with TRBD1. The CDR3 spans 15 residues. Per the germline V gene, CDR1 is MNHEY and CDR2 is SVGAGI. After removal of 5 bases from V and 6 bases from J, the junction contained 7 bases not matched to a gene.

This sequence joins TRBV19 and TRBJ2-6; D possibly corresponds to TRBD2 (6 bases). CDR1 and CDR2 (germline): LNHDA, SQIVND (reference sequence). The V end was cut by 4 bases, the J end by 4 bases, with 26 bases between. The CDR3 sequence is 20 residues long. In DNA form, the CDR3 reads TGTGCCAGTAGTACCCGGGCGACTGGAGGGTATTTGGGAGGGGCCAACGTCCTGACTTTC. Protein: CASSTRATGGYLGGANVLTF.

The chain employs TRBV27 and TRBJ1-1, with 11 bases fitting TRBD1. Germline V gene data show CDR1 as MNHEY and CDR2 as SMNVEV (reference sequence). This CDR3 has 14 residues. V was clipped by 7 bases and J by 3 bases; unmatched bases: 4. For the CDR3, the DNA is TGTGCCAGCACCTGGACAGGGGGCCACACTGAAGCTTTCTTT. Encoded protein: CASTWTGGHTEAFF.

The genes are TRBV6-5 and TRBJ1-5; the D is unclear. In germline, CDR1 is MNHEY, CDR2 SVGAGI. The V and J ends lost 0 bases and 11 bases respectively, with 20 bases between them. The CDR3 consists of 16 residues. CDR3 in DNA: TGTGCCAGCAGTTACTCGATGTCAGCGGGGTCGGTAGCCCAGCATTTT. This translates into CASSYSMSAGSVAQHF.

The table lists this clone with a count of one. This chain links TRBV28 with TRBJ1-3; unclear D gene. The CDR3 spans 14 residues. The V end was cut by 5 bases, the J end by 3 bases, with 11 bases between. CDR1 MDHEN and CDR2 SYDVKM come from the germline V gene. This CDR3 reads CASSRAGDGNTIYF. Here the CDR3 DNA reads TGTGCCAGCAGTCGTGCCGGGGATGGAAACACCATATATTTT.

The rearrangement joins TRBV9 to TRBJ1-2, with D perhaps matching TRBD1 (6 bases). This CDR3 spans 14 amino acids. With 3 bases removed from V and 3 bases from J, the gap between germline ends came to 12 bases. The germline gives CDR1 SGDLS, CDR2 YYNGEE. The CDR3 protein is CASSDEQGYYGYTF. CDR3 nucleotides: TGTGCCAGCAGCGACGAACAGGGCTACTATGGCTACACCTTC.

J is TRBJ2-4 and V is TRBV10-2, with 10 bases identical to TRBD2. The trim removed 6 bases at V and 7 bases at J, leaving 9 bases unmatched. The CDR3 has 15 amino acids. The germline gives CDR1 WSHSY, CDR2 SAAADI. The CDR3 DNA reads TGCGCCAGCAGAGAAGCGGGGGGGCCTCGGAACATTCAGTACTTC. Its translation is CASREAGGPRNIQYF.

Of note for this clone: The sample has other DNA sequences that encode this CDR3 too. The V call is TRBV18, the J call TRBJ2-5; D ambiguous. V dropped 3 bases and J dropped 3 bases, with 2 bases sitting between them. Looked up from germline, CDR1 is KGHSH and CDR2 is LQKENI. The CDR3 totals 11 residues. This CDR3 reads CASSPEETQYF. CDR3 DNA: TGTGCCAGCTCACCCGAAGAGACCCAGTACTTC.

CDR3 nucleotides: TGTGCCAGTAGTATCACGGGAACCAAAGAGACCCAGTACTTC. Encoded protein: CASSITGTKETQYF. The rearrangement joins TRBV19 to TRBJ2-5; tentatively, D is TRBD2 (5 bases). CDR3 length: 14 residues. Deletions cut 3 bases from V and 3 bases from J, with 11 bases between. The germline CDR1 and CDR2 sequences are LNHDA and SQIVND (reference sequence).